These 27 T cell receptor beta chains came from one sample sequenced in a study of shared clonotypes between healthy human individuals. The protocol was immunoSEQ multiplex PCR, while the TCRdb copy is restricted to in-frame clones and leaves out a portion. This table has around 450,000 clones, roughly 77% appearing once. Input material: PBMCs. Every receptor here comes from a woman aged 40 to 50 in good health. Some clones in this sample may be carry-over from other donors' samples.

V usage is TRBV29-1 and J usage is TRBJ2-1; 8 bases fit TRBD1. The CDR3 covers 12 residues. Germline CDR1 reads SQVTM; CDR2 reads ANQGSEA. After removal of 7 bases from V and 8 bases from J, the junction contained 7 bases not matched to a gene. This chain's CDR3 is CSGLDRVDEQFF. CDR3 DNA sequence: TGCAGCGGGTTGGACAGGGTGGATGAGCAGTTCTTC.

This clone was detected only a few times. The gene calls are TRBV6-6 and TRBJ2-5; perhaps TRBD2 as D (6 bases). This CDR3 is built from 14 residues. Germline loops: CDR1 MNHNY, CDR2 SVGAGI (reference sequence). Trimming stripped 4 bases from V and 5 bases from J, with 14 bases between. The CDR3 region is CASSSQGGGETQYF. CDR3 DNA: TGTGCCAGCAGTTCGCAGGGTGGAGGGGAGACCCAGTACTTC.

This rearrangement joins TRBV7-8 to TRBJ2-7, with 10 bases fitting TRBD2. V trimming: 4 bases; J trimming: 5 bases; junction bases outside the gene matches: 8. The CDR3 has 15 amino acids. CDR1 SGHVS and CDR2 FQNEAQ come from the germline V gene. The CDR3 nucleotides read TGTGCCAGCAGCTCCTTCACTAGCGGGAACGACGAGCAGTACTTC. This codes for CASSSFTSGNDEQYF. Full variable domain (outside the CDR3, taken from reference TRBV7-8 and TRBJ2-7): GAGVSQSPRYKVAKRGQDVALRCDPISGHVSLFWYQQALGQGPEFLTYFQNEAQLDKSGLPSDRFFAERPEGSVSTLKIQRTQQEDSAVYLCASSSFTSGNDEQYFGPGTRLTVT.

V is TRBV7-3 and J is TRBJ2-1, with 8 bases fitting TRBD2. Germline CDR1 reads SGHTA; CDR2 reads FQGTGA. Trimming at V came to 4 bases and at J to 4 bases, leaving 9 bases not matched to a gene. CDR3 length: 16 residues. In nucleotides, the CDR3 is TGTGCCAGCAGCTCCGGGGGGACTAGTAGTTACAATGAGCAGTTCTTC. It codes for CASSSGGTSSYNEQFF. Together with reference TRBV7-3 and TRBJ2-1, the CDR3 gives the full variable domain: GAGVSQTPSNKVTEKGKYVELRCDPISGHTALYWYRQSLGQGPEFLIYFQGTGAADDSGLPNDRFFAVRPEGSVSTLKIQRTERGDSAVYLCASSSGGTSSYNEQFFGPGTRLTVL.

Note on this clone: With a far larger clone one base away, a read error is the likely cause. The chain carries TRBV2 and TRBJ1-1; D is perhaps TRBD1 (6 bases). The germline V gene has CDR1 SNHLY and CDR2 FYNNEI. CDR3 length: 12 residues. Between the trimmed V and J ends, which lost 4 bases and 5 bases, there was a span of 8 bases. Here the CDR3 reads CASSAGETEAFF. CDR3 sequence (DNA): TGTGCCAGCAGTGCAGGGGAGACTGAAGCTTTCTTT.

On this clone itself: Germline is not matched at one junction end, which may reflect a read error. The V gene is TRBV7-7, the J gene TRBJ2-5, with 7 bases fitting TRBD1. CDR3 size: 16 residues. CDR1 and CDR2 from the germline V gene are SSHAT and FNYEAQ (reference sequence). CDR3 sequence: CASSHGQVLNGETQYF. The CDR3 nucleotides read TGTGCTAGCAGCCACGGACAGGTACTGAATGGAGAGACCCAGTACTTC.

This rearrangement joins TRBV9 to TRBJ1-3; D unresolved. V was shortened by 0 bases and J by 4 bases, with 5 bases between the two germline ends. This CDR3 has 13 residues. Germline V gene lookup returns CDR1 SGDLS and CDR2 YYNGEE. The CDR3 DNA sequence: TGTGCCAGCAGCGTAGGCCTGGGAAACACCATATATTTT. Amino acid sequence: CASSVGLGNTIYF.

V is TRBV7-2 and J is TRBJ2-5; tentatively, D is TRBD1 (6 bases). The CDR3 sequence is 14 residues long. Deletions cut 6 bases from V and 5 bases from J, with 16 bases between. Germline lookup yields CDR1 SGHTA and CDR2 FQGNSA. CDR3 nucleotide sequence: TGTGCCAGCAGTTCCTCCAGGGGTGCGGAGACCCAGTACTTC. It codes for CASSSSRGAETQYF.

This clone appeared a single time. The chain employs TRBV9 and TRBJ2-5, with 15 bases identical to TRBD2. CDR1 and CDR2 from the germline V gene are SGDLS and YYNGEE. The CDR3 extends over 17 amino acids. The ends lost 0 bases at V and 2 bases at J; junction bases unmatched: 2. The DNA for the CDR3 is TGTGCCAGCAGCGTAGGGGGACTAGCGGGAGGACAAGAGACCCAGTACTTC. As protein: CASSVGGLAGGQETQYF.

This clone was found a few times. This chain joins TRBV6-5 and TRBJ2-2; 7 bases are a match to TRBD1. CDR1 and CDR2 (germline): MNHEY, SVGAGI. The CDR3 totals 14 residues. V gave up 6 bases and J gave up 8 bases; unmatched junction bases: 9. CDR3 in amino acids: CASREAGGTGELFF. The CDR3 DNA reads TGTGCCAGCAGGGAGGCAGGGGGTACGGGGGAGCTGTTTTTT.

This clone was counted a few times. The rearrangement joins TRBV6-6 to TRBJ1-2, with a possible D match to TRBD1 (6 bases). The CDR3 has 15 residues. CDR1 is MNHNY, CDR2 SVGAGI, per germline (reference sequence). Deletions cut 5 bases from V and 4 bases from J, with 17 bases between. The CDR3 DNA reads as TGTGCCAGCAGTGACCCAGGGGTTTGGGTCTATGGCTACACCTTC. Protein product: CASSDPGVWVYGYTF.

This clone was seen more than once but under ten times. This rearrangement joins TRBV27 to TRBJ1-5; 7 nucleotides agree with TRBD1. CDR3 length equals 16 residues. V dropped 5 bases and J dropped 0; count of bases not matched to a gene: 7. Per germline, CDR1 MNHEY and CDR2 SMNVEV (reference sequence). The CDR3 sequence is CASSPTGAPSNQPQHF. CDR3 coding DNA: TGTGCCAGCAGTCCCACAGGGGCCCCTAGCAATCAGCCCCAGCATTTT.

The CDR3 nucleotides are TGTGCCAGCAGCAAGACTAGCGGGAGTGCCGAGCAGTACTTC. Translating gives CASSKTSGSAEQYF. This sequence joins TRBV27 and TRBJ2-7; TRBD2 aligns across 12 bases. Trimming cost V 6 bases and J 6 bases; bases outside gene matches: 6. Germline lookup yields CDR1 MNHEY and CDR2 SMNVEV (reference sequence). The CDR3 length is 14 residues.

The rearrangement uses TRBV5-1 and TRBJ1-3; D unclear. This CDR3 is built from 13 residues. Deletions cut 4 bases from V and 3 bases from J, with 8 bases between. CDR1 and CDR2 (germline): SGHRS, YFSETQ. The CDR3 region has the DNA TGCGCCAGCAGCCCGGACGGTGGAAACACCATATATTTT. The encoded protein is CASSPDGGNTIYF.

The DNA for the CDR3 is TGTGCCAGCAGCTTAAACAGGGGGCGAGAGACCCAGTACTTC. Amino acids: CASSLNRGRETQYF. This chain uses TRBV7-2 with TRBJ2-5; 9 bases align to TRBD1. This CDR3 has 14 amino acids. Trimming at V came to 2 bases and at J to 4 bases, leaving 2 bases not matched to a gene. Germline V gives CDR1 SGHTA, CDR2 FQGNSA.

V is TRBV2 and J is TRBJ2-1; 7 bases line up with TRBD2. In germline, CDR1 is SNHLY, CDR2 FYNNEI. The V and J ends lost 10 bases and 3 bases, in that order; junction bases with no gene match: 6. This CDR3 region has 13 residues. CDR3 coding DNA: TGTGCCACTAGGGAGGGGAGCTACAATGAGCAGTTCTTC. Translation gives CATREGSYNEQFF. Using reference TRBV2 and TRBJ2-1 for the parts outside the CDR3, the full variable domain is EPEVTQTPSHQVTQMGQEVILRCVPISNHLYFYWYRQILGQKVEFLVSFYNNEISEKSEIFDDQFSVERPDGSNFTLKIRSTKLEDSAMYFCATREGSYNEQFFGPGTRLTVL.

The V call is TRBV9, the J call TRBJ1-2; 9 positions agree with TRBD1. J was trimmed by 5 bases and V by 6 bases; bases with no gene match: 8. Germline V gene data show CDR1 as SGDLS and CDR2 as YYNGEE. The CDR3 length is 14 residues. CDR3 in DNA: TGTGCCAGCACCCGAGGACAGGGGCTTTATGGCTACACCTTC. This translates into CASTRGQGLYGYTF.

The genes are TRBV28 and TRBJ2-3; TRBD2 matches 9 bases. The trim removed 3 bases at V and 2 bases at J, leaving 9 bases unmatched. The CDR3 is made up of 17 amino acids. CDR1 and CDR2 from the germline V gene are MDHEN and SYDVKM. The CDR3 here is CASSFVLAGGFTDTQYF. CDR3 DNA: TGTGCCAGCAGTTTCGTTTTGGCGGGAGGGTTCACAGATACGCAGTATTTT.

This clone was found a few times. This chain uses TRBV28 with TRBJ1-5, with D unresolved. The length of the CDR3 is 14 residues. Germline assignment: CDR1 MDHEN and CDR2 SYDVKM. V lost 5 bases, J lost 0 bases, and 8 bases lay in between. In DNA form, the CDR3 reads TGTGCCAGCAGTAGAACATATAGCAATCAGCCCCAGCATTTT. This encodes CASSRTYSNQPQHF.

V usage is TRBV5-1 and J usage is TRBJ1-2, with TRBD1 identical over 8 bases. This CDR3 comprises 14 residues. Unmatched junction bases numbered 4, after V lost 0 bases and J lost 6 bases. Germline CDR1 SGHRS, CDR2 YFSETQ. The DNA for the CDR3 is TGCGCCAGCAGCTTGGCGACAGGGGCGGATGGCTACACCTTC. Encoded protein: CASSLATGADGYTF.

DNA for the CDR3: TGCGCCAGCAGCTGGGCAGGGAACCAAGAGACCCAGTACTTC. The encoded protein is CASSWAGNQETQYF. This rearrangement joins TRBV5-1 to TRBJ2-5; the D gene is possibly TRBD1 (5 bases). There are 14 residues in the CDR3. V dropped 3 bases and J dropped 0 bases, with 9 bases sitting between them. From germline, CDR1 is SGHRS and CDR2 YFSETQ.

The genes are TRBV14 and TRBJ2-1; 14 bases line up with TRBD2. The germline V gene encodes CDR1 SGHDN and CDR2 FVKESK. The CDR3 is 18 residues long. Trimming removed 1 base from V and 5 bases from J; junction bases left unmatched: 7. The DNA of the CDR3 is TGTGCCAGCAGCCAAGGCTCCCCGGGACTAGCGGGAGACAATGAGCAGTTCTTC. Amino acids: CASSQGSPGLAGDNEQFF.

The chain has TRBV27 and TRBJ1-4; D is undetermined. Germline loops: CDR1 MNHEY, CDR2 SMNVEV (reference sequence). This CDR3 has 14 residues. Trimming took 5 bases from V and 4 from J, leaving 11 bases between them. The DNA for the CDR3 is TGTGCCAGCAGTCCCCGGGCCCATAATGAAAAACTGTTTTTT. Its translation: CASSPRAHNEKLFF.

The chain has TRBV7-2 and TRBJ2-7, with TRBD1 matching over 9 bases. CDR3 size: 15 residues. The trim removed 7 bases at V and 4 bases at J, leaving 11 bases unmatched. In germline, CDR1 is SGHTA, CDR2 FQGNSA. The CDR3 DNA sequence: TGTGCCAGCACCACCCGCCGGGACAGGGTATACGAGCAGTACTTC. Its translation is CASTTRRDRVYEQYF.

The table lists this clone with a few counts. The chain is built from TRBV6-5 and TRBJ2-2; possibly TRBD2 for D (6 bases). Deletions cut 5 bases from V and 5 bases from J, with 15 bases between. Germline assignment: CDR1 MNHEY and CDR2 SVGAGI. The CDR3 runs to 15 residues. The CDR3 spells CASSGGPGVTGELFF. DNA for the CDR3: TGTGCCAGCAGTGGCGGGCCGGGGGTAACCGGGGAGCTGTTTTTT.

The rearrangement links TRBV19 to TRBJ2-7; unclear D gene. Germline values: CDR1 LNHDA, CDR2 SQIVND (reference sequence). This CDR3 has 14 residues. V was pared by 5 bases and J by 0 bases, with 11 bases between. Here the CDR3 DNA reads TGTGCCAGTAGTCCCCGACTTGACTCCTACGAGCAGTACTTC. Amino acids: CASSPRLDSYEQYF.

The CDR3 spells CASSSFYEQYF. For the CDR3, the DNA is TGTGCCAGTAGTTCCTTCTACGAGCAGTACTTC. This rearrangement joins TRBV19 to TRBJ2-7; D uncertain. Trimming took 5 bases from V and 3 from J, leaving 5 bases between them. Germline lookup yields CDR1 LNHDA and CDR2 SQIVND (reference sequence). The CDR3 runs 11 residues.